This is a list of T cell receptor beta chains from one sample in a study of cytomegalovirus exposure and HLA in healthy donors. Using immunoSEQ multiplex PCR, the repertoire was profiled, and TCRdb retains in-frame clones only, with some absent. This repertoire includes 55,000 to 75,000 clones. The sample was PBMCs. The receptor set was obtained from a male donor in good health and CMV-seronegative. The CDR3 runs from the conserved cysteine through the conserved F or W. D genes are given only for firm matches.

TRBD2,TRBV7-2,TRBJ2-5,TGTGCCAGCAGCCCTAGGACTAGCGGGGGTGGAGAGACCCAGTACTTC,CASSPRTSGGGETQYF
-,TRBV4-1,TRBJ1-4,TGCGCCAGCAGCTCACAGTCCTATGAAAAACTGTTTTTT,CASSSQSYEKLFF
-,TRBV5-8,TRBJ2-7,TGTGCCAGCAGATCGAGAGGGTACGAGCAGTACTTC,CASRSRGYEQYF
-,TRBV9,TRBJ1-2,TGTGCCAGCAGCCCCCGGACAGCCTGGGGTGGCTACACCTTC,CASSPRTAWGGYTF
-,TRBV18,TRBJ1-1,TGTGCCAGCTTCGGGGGGGCGATGAACACTGAAGCTTTCTTT,CASFGGAMNTEAFF
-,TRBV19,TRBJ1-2,TGTGCCAGCCGAGGGCAGGAGAACTATGGCTACACCTTC,CASRGQENYGYTF
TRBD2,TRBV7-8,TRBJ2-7,TGTGCCAGCGGACTAGCGGGACGCGAGCAGTACTTC,CASGLAGREQYF
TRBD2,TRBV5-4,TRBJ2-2,TGTGCCAGCAGCTTACCCTTAGCGGGAGTTTCCGGGGAGCTGTTTTTT,CASSLPLAGVSGELFF
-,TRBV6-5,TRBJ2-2,TGTGCCACAAGGGGTTGGGACGGGGAGCTGTTTTTT,CATRGWDGELFF
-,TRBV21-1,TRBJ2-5,TGTGCCAGCAGCGCCAAAGTGGTGACGGGAAGAGAGACCCAGTACTTC,CASSAKVVTGRETQYF
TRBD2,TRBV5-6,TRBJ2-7,TGTGCCAGCAGCTTATTCATGACTAGCGGGAGCTCCGAGCAGTACTTC,CASSLFMTSGSSEQYF
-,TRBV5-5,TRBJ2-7,TGTGCCAGCAGCTTGGCGGAGGGGTCCTTCTCCTACGAGCAGTACTTC,CASSLAEGSFSYEQYF
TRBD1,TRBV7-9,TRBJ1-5,TGTGCCAGCAGCTCCCAGGGGGCCGATCAGCCCCAGCATTTT,CASSSQGADQPQHF
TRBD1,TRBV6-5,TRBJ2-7,TGTGCCAGCAGTTGGGGGACAGGCTACGAGCAGTACTTC,CASSWGTGYEQYF
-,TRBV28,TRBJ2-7,TGTGCCAGCAGTTTATCGGTGGACAGATTCTACGAGCAGTACTTC,CASSLSVDRFYEQYF
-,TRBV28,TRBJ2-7,TGTGCCAGCAGTTCCCTGGGGGGGCGGGAGCGCCACGAGCAGTACTTC,CASSSLGGRERHEQYF
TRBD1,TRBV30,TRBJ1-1,TGTGCCGGGACAACGTCCGGGACAGGGGTCACTGAAGCTTTCTTT,CAGTTSGTGVTEAFF